This TCR beta chain was observed in a study of blood T cell repertoires in COVID-19. The V segment lost 5 bases and the J segment 2 bases; nucleotides outside the gene matches: 5. The germline gives CDR1 SGDLS, CDR2 YYNGEE. The CDR3 has 14 residues. Per the authors' pipeline: Reference gene primer amplification yielded estimated nucleated cell counts. Libraries were prepared by immunoSEQ multiplex PCR; TCRdb keeps only in-frame clonotypes and omits some of them. The V and J calls and clone size were taken over from that table, and D and trimming were inferred from the DNA. The sample includes 50,000 to 55,000 clones, 82% of them seen just once. Patients at the Seattle site were enrolled during active infection and followed longitudinally.

The V and J genes are TRBV9 and TRBJ1-2, with 8 positions matching TRBD1. The specimen sequenced was peripheral blood. This clonotype was obtained from a man older than 75 with COVID-19, enrolled during active disease. The CDR3 loop is CASRPGQENYGYTF. CDR3 bases: TGTGCCAGCAGGCCGGGACAGGAGAACTATGGCTACACCTTC.